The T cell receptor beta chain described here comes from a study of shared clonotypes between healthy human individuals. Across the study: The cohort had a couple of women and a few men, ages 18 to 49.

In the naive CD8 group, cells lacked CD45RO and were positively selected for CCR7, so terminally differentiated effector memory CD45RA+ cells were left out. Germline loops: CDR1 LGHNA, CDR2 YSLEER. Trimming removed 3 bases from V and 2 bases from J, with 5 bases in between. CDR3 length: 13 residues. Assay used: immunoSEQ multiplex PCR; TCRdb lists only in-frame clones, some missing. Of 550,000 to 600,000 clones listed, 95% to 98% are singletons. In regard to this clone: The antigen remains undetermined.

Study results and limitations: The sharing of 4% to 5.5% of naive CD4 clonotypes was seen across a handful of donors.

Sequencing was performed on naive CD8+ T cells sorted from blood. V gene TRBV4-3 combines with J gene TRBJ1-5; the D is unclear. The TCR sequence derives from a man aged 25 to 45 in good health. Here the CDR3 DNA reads TGCGCCAGCAGCCAGACGGGCAATCAGCCCCAGCATTTT. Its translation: CASSQTGNQPQHF.